Below, 13 T cell receptor beta chains from the same sample are listed, as sequenced in a study of T cells expressing NK-cell markers. TCRdb reprocessed the 5' RACE reads; each CDR3 protein has one entry and no DNA is given. This repertoire includes 400,000 to 550,000 distinct CDR3 sequences. The specimen was blood T cells: a sorted CD56 or NKG2C T cell subset, CD4+ or CD8+ T cells, or bulk PBMC T cells (not recorded which). These receptors were taken from a woman between 18 and 69 years old in good health.

The rearrangement links TRBV7-9 to TRBJ2-1; TCRdb indicates TRBD2, and absent DNA this call remains unverified. The CDR3 runs 12 residues. In germline, CDR1 is SEHNR, CDR2 FQNEAQ (reference sequence). The CDR3 sequence: CASSLGTSYLFF.

This chain uses TRBV4-2 with TRBJ2-1; lacking DNA, the TRBD2 call made by TCRdb goes unchecked. CDR1 is LGHNA, CDR2 YNFKEQ, per germline. The CDR3 loop spans 20 amino acids. The CDR3 loop is CASSPVPGLAGGPKGHEQFF.

CDR3 sequence reads: CASSIRALDYEQYF. V and J are TRBV19 and TRBJ2-7; the D gene TCRdb calls, TRBD1, cannot be checked with no DNA. The germline V gene has CDR1 LNHDA and CDR2 SQIVND (reference sequence). This CDR3 has 14 amino acids.

V usage is TRBV3-1 and J usage is TRBJ1-1; TCRdb indicates TRBD1, and absent DNA this call remains unverified. The CDR3 has 13 amino acids. Per germline, CDR1 LGHDT and CDR2 YNNKEL (reference sequence). The CDR3 loop is CASSLQGSRGAFF.

The gene calls are TRBV5-1 and TRBJ2-3. Germline V gives CDR1 SGHRS, CDR2 YFSETQ. There are 13 residues in the CDR3. This chain's CDR3 is CASTSSFPDTQYF.

J is TRBJ2-3 and V is TRBV12-3 or TRBV12-4; the TRBD2 assignment by TCRdb is unverifiable without DNA. CDR3 length: 11 amino acids. The CDR3 loop reads CASSLGDLKYF.

The V call is TRBV20-1, the J call TRBJ2-3; TCRdb picks TRBD1, but there is no DNA to check that call. This CDR3 region has 15 residues. Germline V gene lookup returns CDR1 DFQATT and CDR2 SNEGSKA (reference sequence). CDR3 amino acids: CSARDRGGLKDTQYF.

This rearrangement joins TRBV5-4 to TRBJ2-3. Germline V lookup: CDR1 SGHNT, CDR2 YYREEE (reference sequence). CDR3 length equals 14 residues. Here the CDR3 reads CASSSVQVADTQYF.

This chain connects TRBV19 to TRBJ2-7; TCRdb indicates TRBD2, and absent DNA this call remains unverified. Germline assignment: CDR1 LNHDA and CDR2 SQIVND (reference sequence). The CDR3 spans 14 residues. The CDR3 sequence: CASSWGLENKEQYF.

The chain is built from TRBV20-1 and TRBJ2-1; the D gene TCRdb calls, TRBD2, cannot be checked with no DNA. The V gene's germline CDR1 is DFQATT and CDR2 SNEGSKA (reference sequence). This CDR3 comprises 14 residues. The CDR3 sequence is CSYKASGGVNEQFF.

The chain carries TRBV28 and TRBJ2-7; TCRdb reports TRBD1, a call that lacks DNA to check it against. The CDR3 runs to 13 residues. The germline CDR1 and CDR2 sequences are MDHEN and SYDVKM. CDR3: CASDRGTGYEQYF.

This rearrangement joins TRBV7-9 to TRBJ2-5; absent DNA, TCRdb's TRBD2 call cannot be checked. The CDR3 length is 16 residues. Germline values: CDR1 SEHNR, CDR2 FQNEAQ (reference sequence). This chain's CDR3 is CASSLGSSGGKETQYF.

The CDR3 loop is CSARDIADYNEQFF. V gene TRBV20-1 combines with J gene TRBJ2-1. This CDR3 is built from 14 residues. From germline, CDR1 is DFQATT and CDR2 SNEGSKA (reference sequence).